Each of the 5 T cell receptor beta chains below was sequenced from the same sample in a study of neurological immune-mediated disorders. Time point: longitudinal time-point 3. TCRdb analysed the 5' RACE reads with MiXCR anew, one entry per CDR3 protein. The sample comprises about 84,000 distinct CDR3 sequences, 4.3% of which are singletons, and less than 7.5% rests with the top ten. The sequenced sample was PBMCs. Receptors were obtained from a woman aged 60-75 years with multiple sclerosis.

A remark on this clonotype: The junction departs from germline at one end; a sequencing error may be responsible. The chain links TRBV27 to TRBJ2-7; D not certain. Germline V lookup: CDR1 MNHEY, CDR2 SMNVEV (reference sequence). CDR3 length: 14 amino acids. The CDR3 region has the DNA TGTGCCAGCAGTTTGACGGACGGAACATACGAGAAGTACTTC. This translates into CASSLTDGTYEKYF.

At least ten counts were recorded for this clonotype. The chain has TRBV5-6 and TRBJ1-2; 7 bases map to TRBD1. The germline V gene encodes CDR1 SGHDT and CDR2 YYEEEE. The trim removed 0 bases at V and 7 bases at J, leaving 3 bases unmatched. This CDR3 region has 13 residues. The CDR3 loop reads CASSLDRGSGYTF. DNA for the CDR3: TGTGCCAGCAGCTTGGACAGGGGCAGTGGCTACACCTTC. Full variable domain (remainder filled in from reference TRBV5-6 and TRBJ1-2): DAGVTQSPTHLIKTRGQQVTLRCSPKSGHDTVSWYQQALGQGPQFIFQYYEEEERQRGNFPDRFSGHQFPNYSSELNVNALLLGDSALYLCASSLDRGSGYTFGSGTRLTVV.

This clonotype has ten or more counts. The chain couples TRBV20-1 to TRBJ1-2; TRBD1 aligns across 7 bases. The V segment lost 1 base and the J segment 2 bases; nucleotides outside the gene matches: 10. The germline V gene encodes CDR1 DFQATT and CDR2 SNEGSKA (reference sequence). CDR3 length: 16 amino acids. This chain's CDR3 is CSARVSYPGQNYGYTF. CDR3 sequence (DNA): TGCAGTGCTAGAGTGTCATACCCGGGACAGAACTATGGCTACACCTTC.

The sample holds many counts of this clonotype. This chain links TRBV12-3 or TRBV12-4 with TRBJ1-6; D remains ambiguous. This CDR3 region has 15 residues. V lost 3 bases, J lost 2 bases, and 8 bases lay in between. CDR3 sequence: CASSLWGAYNSPLHF. CDR3 sequence (DNA): TGTGCCAGCAGTTTGTGGGGAGCCTATAATTCACCCCTCCACTTT.

There are many counts of this clonotype. CDR3 bases: TGTGCCAGCAGTTGGGGCCCCGGGGGGGAGACCCAGTACTTC. Translated, it gives CASSWGPGGETQYF. This chain joins TRBV27 and TRBJ2-5; 7 bases agree with TRBD2. The V and J ends lost 4 bases and 5 bases, in that order; junction bases with no gene match: 7. This CDR3 is built from 14 residues. The germline V gene encodes CDR1 MNHEY and CDR2 SMNVEV (reference sequence).